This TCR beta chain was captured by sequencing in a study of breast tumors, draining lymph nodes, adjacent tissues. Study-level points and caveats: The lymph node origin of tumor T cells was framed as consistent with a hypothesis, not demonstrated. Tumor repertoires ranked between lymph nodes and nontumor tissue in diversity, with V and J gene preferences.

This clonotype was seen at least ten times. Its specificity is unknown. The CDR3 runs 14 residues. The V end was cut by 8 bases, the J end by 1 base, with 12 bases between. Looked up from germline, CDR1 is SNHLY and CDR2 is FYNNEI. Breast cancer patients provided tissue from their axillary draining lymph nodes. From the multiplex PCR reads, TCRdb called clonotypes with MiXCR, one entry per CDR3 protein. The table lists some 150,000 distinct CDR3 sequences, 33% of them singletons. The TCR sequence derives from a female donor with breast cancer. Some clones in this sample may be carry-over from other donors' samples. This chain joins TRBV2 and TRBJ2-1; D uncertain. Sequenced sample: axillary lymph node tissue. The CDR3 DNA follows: TGTGCCAGCTTCCCGGCAGGTTCCTACAATGAGCAGTTCTTC. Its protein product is CASFPAGSYNEQFF. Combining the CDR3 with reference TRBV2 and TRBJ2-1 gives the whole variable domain EPEVTQTPSHQVTQMGQEVILRCVPISNHLYFYWYRQILGQKVEFLVSFYNNEISEKSEIFDDQFSVERPDGSNFTLKIRSTKLEDSAMYFCASFPAGSYNEQFFGPGTRLTVL.